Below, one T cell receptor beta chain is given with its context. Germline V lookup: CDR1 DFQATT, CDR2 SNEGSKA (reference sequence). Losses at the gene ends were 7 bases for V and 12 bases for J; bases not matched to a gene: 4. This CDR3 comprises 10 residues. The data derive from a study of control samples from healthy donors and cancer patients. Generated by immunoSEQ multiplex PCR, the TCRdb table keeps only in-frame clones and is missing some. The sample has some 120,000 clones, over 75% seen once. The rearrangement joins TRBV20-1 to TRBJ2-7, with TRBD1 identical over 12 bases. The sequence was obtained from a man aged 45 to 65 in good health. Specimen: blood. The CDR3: CSGGQGARYF. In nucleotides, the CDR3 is TGCAGTGGGGGACAGGGGGCGCGGTACTTC.